The sequence of this TCR beta chain was determined in a study of T cell responses to AZD1222 COVID-19 vaccine. Overall study results and limits: Donors, mostly white British, included more females; clonal diversity was possibly underestimated. Only five or six AZD1222 recipients tested seropositive at baseline.

About this clone itself: What it binds is not known.

Libraries were prepared by immunoSEQ multiplex PCR; TCRdb keeps only in-frame clonotypes and omits some of them. The sample yields roughly 120,000 clones, 87% seen once. J lost 4 bases, V lost 4 bases, and 19 bases had no gene match. Germline CDR1 SNHLY, CDR2 FYNNEI. CDR3 length: 18 residues. The sequence was obtained from an adult in good health. The source material was peripheral blood, sampled on day 0 of AZD1222 vaccination. The chain is built from TRBV2 and TRBJ2-7; 7 bases map to TRBD1. The CDR3 sequence is CASSVVGQPNPLIYEQYF. DNA for the CDR3: TGTGCCAGCAGTGTCGTGGGACAGCCCAACCCCCTAATATACGAGCAGTACTTC.